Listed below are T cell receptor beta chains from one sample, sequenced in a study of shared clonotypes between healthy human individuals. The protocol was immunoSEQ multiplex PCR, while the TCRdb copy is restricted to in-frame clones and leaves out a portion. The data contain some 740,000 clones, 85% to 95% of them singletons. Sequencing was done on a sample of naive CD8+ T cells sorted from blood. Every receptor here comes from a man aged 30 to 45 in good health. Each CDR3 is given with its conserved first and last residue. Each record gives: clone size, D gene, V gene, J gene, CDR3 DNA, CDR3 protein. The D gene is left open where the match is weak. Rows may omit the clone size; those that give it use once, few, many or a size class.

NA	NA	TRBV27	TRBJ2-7	TGTGCCAGCAGTTTCGGTGGTTGGGGGGCGTTAAGCGAGCAGTACTTC	CASSFGGWGALSEQYF
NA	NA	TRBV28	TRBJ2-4	TGTGCCAGCAGCCCAACCTTGGACGAGGCCAAAAACATTCAGTACTTC	CASSPTLDEAKNIQYF
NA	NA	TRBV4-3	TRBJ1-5	TGCGCCAGCAGCCAAGATTGGAAGGGAGGGAGCAATCAGCCCCAGCATTTT	CASSQDWKGGSNQPQHF
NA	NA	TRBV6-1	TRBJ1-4	TGTGCCAGCCTTCGGACGGGTGAAAAACTGTTTTTT	CASLRTGEKLFF
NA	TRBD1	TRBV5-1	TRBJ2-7	TGCGCCAGCAGCCGGGGGACAGGGATCGACGAGCAGTACTTC	CASSRGTGIDEQYF
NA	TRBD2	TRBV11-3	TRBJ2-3	TGTGCCAGCAGCTTAGGGGGACTAGCGGGGAGCACAGATACGCAGTATTTT	CASSLGGLAGSTDTQYF
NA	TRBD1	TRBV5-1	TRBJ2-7	TGCGCCAGCAGTGATTCGGGACAGGCGACCTACGAGCAGTACTTC	CASSDSGQATYEQYF
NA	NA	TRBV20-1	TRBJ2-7	TGCAGTGCTTGGGACTTCTACGAGCAGTACTTC	CSAWDFYEQYF
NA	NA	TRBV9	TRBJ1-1	TGTGCCAGCAAAAAAAAATCAAGGGGGTCTTTCTTT	CASKKKSRGSFF
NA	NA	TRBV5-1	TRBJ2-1	TGCGCCACCACGGACGGACCAAGCTCCTACAATGAGCAGTTCTTC	CATTDGPSSYNEQFF
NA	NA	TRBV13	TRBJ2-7	TGTGCCAGCAGCTTAGGGCGGGCCCTCGGCGAGCAGTACTTC	CASSLGRALGEQYF
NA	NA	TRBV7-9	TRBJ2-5	TGTGCCAGCAGCCCTCCTTCTGAGACCCAGTACTTC	CASSPPSETQYF
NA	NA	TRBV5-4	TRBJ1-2	TGTGCCAGCAGCATGGACACGGGGGACTATGGCTACACCTTC	CASSMDTGDYGYTF
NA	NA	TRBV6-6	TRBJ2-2	TGTGCCAGCAGTTGGGACGGGAGCTACACCGGGGAGCTGTTTTTT	CASSWDGSYTGELFF
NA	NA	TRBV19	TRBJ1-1	TGTGCCAGTAGTATCCAGGGCCGCACTGAAGCTTTCTTT	CASSIQGRTEAFF
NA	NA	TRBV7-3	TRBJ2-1	TGTGCCAGCAGCTTCCGACATGGATTGGATGAGCAGTTCTTC	CASSFRHGLDEQFF
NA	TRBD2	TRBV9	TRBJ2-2	TGTGCCAGCAGAAGCGGGAGTTACTCCGGGGAGCTGTTTTTT	CASRSGSYSGELFF
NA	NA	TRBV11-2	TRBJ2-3	TGTGCCAGCAGCTTAGTGCCGGGAGTAGCGGATACGCAGTATTTT	CASSLVPGVADTQYF
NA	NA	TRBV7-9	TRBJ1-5	TGTGCCAGCACCGAAACTAATAGCAATCAGCCCCAGCATTTT	CASTETNSNQPQHF
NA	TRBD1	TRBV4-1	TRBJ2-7	TGCGCCAGCAGCCAAACAGGGGGTTCATCCTACGAGCAGTACTTC	CASSQTGGSSYEQYF
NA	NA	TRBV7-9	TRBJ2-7	TGTGCCAGCACTGATGACAGGTCCGCCGAGCAGTACTTC	CASTDDRSAEQYF
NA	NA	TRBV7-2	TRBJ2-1	TGTGCCAGCAGCTTAGGGTGGGGCAACAATGAGCAGTTCTTC	CASSLGWGNNEQFF
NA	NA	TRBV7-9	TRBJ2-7	TGTGCCAGCAGCTTAGGAGAGCAGTACTTC	CASSLGEQYF
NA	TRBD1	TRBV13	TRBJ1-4	TGTGCCAGCAGCTACGACAGGGCAACTAATGAAAAACTGTTTTTT	CASSYDRATNEKLFF
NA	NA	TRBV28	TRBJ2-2	TGTGCCAGCAGTTTTGCTCGGCGGGTCCAGGGCACCGGGGAGCTGTTTTTT	CASSFARRVQGTGELFF
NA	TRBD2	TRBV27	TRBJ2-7	TGTGCCAGCAGTTTCACAACTAGCGCCTACGAGCAGTACTTC	CASSFTTSAYEQYF
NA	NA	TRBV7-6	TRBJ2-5	TGTGCCAGCAGCTATACGGACAGATATACAGAGACCCAGTACTTC	CASSYTDRYTETQYF
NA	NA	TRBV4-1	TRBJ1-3	TGCGCCAGCAGCCAAGATACAGGGCGAGGAAACACCATATATTTT	CASSQDTGRGNTIYF
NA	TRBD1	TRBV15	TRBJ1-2	TGTGCCACCAGCGTGACAGGGGCCCACTATGGCTACACCTTC	CATSVTGAHYGYTF
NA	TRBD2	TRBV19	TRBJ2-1	TGTGCCAGTAGTATAGGGGCACGACAAGCGGGGCTCTCCTACAATGAGCAGTTCTTC	CASSIGARQAGLSYNEQFF
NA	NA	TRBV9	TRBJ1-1	TGTGCCAGCAGCTCCAGAACTGGGACGGAGAACACTGAAGCTTTCTTT	CASSSRTGTENTEAFF
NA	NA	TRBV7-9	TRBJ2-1	TGTGCCAGCAGGAAACTGGTATTCGGTCTCAGAGACAATGAGCAGTTCTTC	CASRKLVFGLRDNEQFF
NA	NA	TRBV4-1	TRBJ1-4	TGCGCCAGCAGCCAAGGGCAGGGGCCTAATGAAAAACTGTTTTTT	CASSQGQGPNEKLFF
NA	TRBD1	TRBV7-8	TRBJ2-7	TGTGCCAGCAGCAAGGACAGGGGGTTCTACGAGCAGTACTTC	CASSKDRGFYEQYF
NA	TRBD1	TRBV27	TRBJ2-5	TGTGCCAGCAGTTTCTCCACAGGGGACCAAGAGACCCAGTACTTC	CASSFSTGDQETQYF
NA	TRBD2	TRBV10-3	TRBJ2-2	TGTGCCATCAGCGGACTAGCGGGAGAACCCGGGGAGCTGTTTTTT	CAISGLAGEPGELFF
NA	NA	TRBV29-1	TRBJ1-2	TGCAGCGTTGCAGGGTTGGCGGACTATGGCTACACCTTC	CSVAGLADYGYTF
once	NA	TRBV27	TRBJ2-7	TGTGCCAGCAGTCGAAGCACTAGCTACGAGCAGTACTTC	CASSRSTSYEQYF
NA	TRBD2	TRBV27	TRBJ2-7	TGTGCCAGCAGTCCCGGACTAGCGGGAGTCGAGCAGTACTTC	CASSPGLAGVEQYF
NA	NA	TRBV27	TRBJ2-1	TGTGCCAGCAGAGAAATCGGGCCGTATAACAATGAGCAGTTCTTC	CASREIGPYNNEQFF
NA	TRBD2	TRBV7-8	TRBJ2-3	TGTGCCAGCAGCTTCCCGGTGACTAGCGGAGGATCTAGCACAGATACGCAGTATTTT	CASSFPVTSGGSSTDTQYF
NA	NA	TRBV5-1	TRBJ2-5	TGCGCCAGCAGCTTGTTCAGGATTCAAGAGACCCAGTACTTC	CASSLFRIQETQYF
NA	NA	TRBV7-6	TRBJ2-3	TGTGCCAGCAGCGCCCAGAATGGGAGGGATACGCAGTATTTT	CASSAQNGRDTQYF
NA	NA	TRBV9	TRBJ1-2	TGTGCCAGCAGCGTAAACCGGGACAATGAGAACTATGGCTACACCTTC	CASSVNRDNENYGYTF
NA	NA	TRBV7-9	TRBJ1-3	TGTGCCAGCAGCTTAGAGGGATTACTTTCTGGAAACACCATATATTTT	CASSLEGLLSGNTIYF
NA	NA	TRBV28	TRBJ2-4	TGTGCCAGCAGTTTCCACCCCGGGGCCAAAAACATTCAGTACTTC	CASSFHPGAKNIQYF
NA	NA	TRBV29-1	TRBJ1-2	TGCAGCGTTGTGGGGGCCCTAGGCTATGGCTACACCTTC	CSVVGALGYGYTF
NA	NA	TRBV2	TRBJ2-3	TGTGCCAGCAGTGTAATGGGCACAGATACGCAGTATTTT	CASSVMGTDTQYF